These T cell receptor beta chains were read from a single sample in a study of cytomegalovirus exposure and HLA in healthy donors. Repertoires were generated with immunoSEQ multiplex PCR, while TCRdb's copy carries only in-frame clones and drops some. The sample records some 60,000 clones, around 80% being singletons. The sequenced material came from PBMCs. These receptors were collected from a middle-aged woman in good health and CMV-seronegative. Both conserved end residues are part of each CDR3. The order of the fields is V gene, clone size, D gene, J gene, CDR3 DNA, CDR3 protein. D genes are given only for firm matches. Clone sizes are given selectively: once, few, many, or a class where the clone is expanded.

V: TRBV6-5
size: .
D: .
J: TRBJ2-7
DNA: TGTGCCAGCAGTTACTCCCTACTTAGAGAGCAGTACTTC
CDR3: CASSYSLLREQYF

V: TRBV27
size: few
D: .
J: TRBJ2-7
DNA: TGTGCCAGCAGTCGTTCACCATCAGACTACGAGCAGTACTTC
CDR3: CASSRSPSDYEQYF

V: TRBV27
size: .
D: .
J: TRBJ1-1
DNA: TGTGCCAGTTCGGGAGCCGGAATGAAGAACACTGAAGCTTTCTTT
CDR3: CASSGAGMKNTEAFF

V: TRBV28
size: .
D: .
J: TRBJ1-1
DNA: TGTGCCAGCAGTTTGGCTGGGGGGTATACTGAAGCTTTCTTT
CDR3: CASSLAGGYTEAFF

V: TRBV7-9
size: .
D: .
J: TRBJ2-1
DNA: TGTGCCAGCAGGCCGACGGGAAACTCCTACAATGAGCAGTTCTTC
CDR3: CASRPTGNSYNEQFF

V: TRBV7-9
size: .
D: .
J: TRBJ2-2
DNA: TGTGCCAGCAGGAGCAGGACAACGAACACCGGGGAGCTGTTTTTT
CDR3: CASRSRTTNTGELFF

V: TRBV6-6
size: .
D: .
J: TRBJ1-1
DNA: TGTGCCAGCACCCTTGGGGGGACCATGAACACTGAAGCTTTCTTT
CDR3: CASTLGGTMNTEAFF

V: TRBV7-6
size: .
D: TRBD2
J: TRBJ2-7
DNA: TGTGCCAGCAGCTTAGGAGGACTAGCGGGAGATCACGAGCAGTACTTC
CDR3: CASSLGGLAGDHEQYF

V: TRBV5-6
size: once
D: .
J: TRBJ2-5
DNA: TGTGCCAGCAGGTCGGGGACAAGAGAGACCCAGTACTTC
CDR3: CASRSGTRETQYF

V: TRBV9
size: .
D: .
J: TRBJ2-5
DNA: TGTGCCAGCAGCGGTTTAGCGGAGACCCAGTACTTC
CDR3: CASSGLAETQYF

V: TRBV10-3
size: .
D: TRBD1
J: TRBJ1-2
DNA: TGTGCCATCACTGACAGGGGGGCCTCTAACTATGGCTACACCTTC
CDR3: CAITDRGASNYGYTF

V: TRBV27
size: .
D: TRBD2
J: TRBJ2-1
DNA: TGTGCCAGCAGTCCATCGGCTAGCGGGCTCCTGGGTGAGCAGTTCTTC
CDR3: CASSPSASGLLGEQFF

V: TRBV30
size: .
D: .
J: TRBJ1-1
DNA: TGTGCCTGGAGTGTACAGAGCGGGACAGAAGCTTTCTTT
CDR3: CAWSVQSGTEAFF

V: TRBV6-1
size: few
D: TRBD1
J: TRBJ2-7
DNA: TGTGCCAGCAGTGAAGGTGTGGACAGGGTCTCTATTAGGTGGTCGGACGAGCAGTACTTC
CDR3: CASSEGVDRVSIRWSDEQYF

V: TRBV2
size: few
D: TRBD2
J: TRBJ2-7
DNA: TGTGCCAGCAGGTCGGGACTAGCGAGCTCCTACGAGCAGTACTTC
CDR3: CASRSGLASSYEQYF

V: TRBV4-2
size: few
D: TRBD2
J: TRBJ2-3
DNA: TGTGCCAGCAGCCAAGGACTAGCGGGACCAGATACGCAGTATTTT
CDR3: CASSQGLAGPDTQYF

V: TRBV19
size: .
D: .
J: TRBJ1-1
DNA: TGTGCCAGTAGTGTTCTTCCACCACAGGGAAGGAACACTGAAGCTTTCTTT
CDR3: CASSVLPPQGRNTEAFF

V: TRBV9
size: few
D: .
J: TRBJ2-2
DNA: TGTGCCAGCAGCGCCCCTGGGACAAGGAACACCGGGGAGCTGTTTTTT
CDR3: CASSAPGTRNTGELFF

V: TRBV4-1
size: .
D: .
J: TRBJ2-7
DNA: TGCGCCAGCAGCCAAGATGCGGGGTACGAGCAGTACTTC
CDR3: CASSQDAGYEQYF

V: TRBV27
size: .
D: TRBD2
J: TRBJ2-1
DNA: TGTGCCAGCAGTTTATATCATAGCGGGAGAGCAAATGAGCAGTTCTTC
CDR3: CASSLYHSGRANEQFF

V: TRBV18
size: .
D: .
J: TRBJ1-1
DNA: TGTGCCAGCTCACCACCGGCAGGGGCGAACACTGAAGCTTTCTTT
CDR3: CASSPPAGANTEAFF

V: TRBV10-3
size: .
D: .
J: TRBJ2-1
DNA: TGTGCCATCAGGGCGGGAACGTACAATGAGCAGTTCTTC
CDR3: CAIRAGTYNEQFF

V: TRBV2
size: .
D: TRBD2
J: TRBJ2-5
DNA: TGTGCCAGCAGTGAAAGGTCTGGGAGGGTCCAAGAGACCCAGTACTTC
CDR3: CASSERSGRVQETQYF

V: TRBV29-1
size: few
D: TRBD2
J: TRBJ2-1
DNA: TGCAGCGTCATAGGACTAGCGGGAAAATCCTACAATGAGCAGTTCTTC
CDR3: CSVIGLAGKSYNEQFF

V: TRBV18
size: .
D: TRBD2
J: TRBJ2-1
DNA: TGTGCCAGCACCAATTTAGCGGGAGCAGACGATGAGCAGTTCTTC
CDR3: CASTNLAGADDEQFF

V: TRBV5-4
size: .
D: .
J: TRBJ1-1
DNA: TGTGCCAGCGGCAATCAAATGAACACTGAAGCTTTCTTT
CDR3: CASGNQMNTEAFF

V: TRBV9
size: .
D: TRBD1
J: TRBJ2-7
DNA: TGTGCCAGCAGCGAGGGGACAGGTGTGTATTCCTACGAGCAGTACTTC
CDR3: CASSEGTGVYSYEQYF

V: TRBV5-1
size: .
D: .
J: TRBJ1-5
DNA: TGCGCCAGCAGCTTGGATTCGGGGGGCAATCAGCCCCAGCATTTT
CDR3: CASSLDSGGNQPQHF

V: TRBV7-9
size: .
D: TRBD2
J: TRBJ2-3
DNA: TGTGCCAGCAGCACACCCCTGACTAGCGGAACTAGCACAGATACGCAGTATTTT
CDR3: CASSTPLTSGTSTDTQYF

V: TRBV28
size: .
D: TRBD2
J: TRBJ2-2
DNA: TGTGCCAGCAGTTTAGAGCGGGAGGGCCCCGGGGAGCTGTTTTTT
CDR3: CASSLEREGPGELFF